This T cell receptor beta chain is from a study of CD8 T cells in ankylosing spondylitis. Study findings and constraints: Among TCR beta sequences, a motif of several highly homologous variants appeared characteristic of ankylosing spondylitis blood.

For this clonotype: Antigen: not known. The junction does not match germline at one end; this may be a read error.

Each TCR beta library was made by quantitative 5'-RACE that incorporated molecular barcodes. TCRdb analysed the 5' RACE reads with MiXCR anew, one entry per CDR3 protein. The repertoire includes some 840,000 distinct CDR3 sequences, about 11% of them detected once, and 0.51% sits in the top ten. The source material was blood, either unsorted or a sorted T cell fraction (not recorded which). The receptor was isolated from a male donor with ankylosing spondylitis.

The CDR3 is CASSESTTSGHF. CDR3 sequence (DNA): TGCGCCAGCAGTGAGTCTACGACTAGCGGCCACTTC. The chain uses TRBV10-1 and TRBJ2-7; 9 nucleotides match TRBD2. Germline loops: CDR1 WNHNN, CDR2 SYGVQD (reference sequence). The CDR3 runs 12 residues.